This T cell receptor beta chain was found in a study of T-cell memory formation after mild COVID-19. Study-wide findings and caveats: The study detected some responding clones in pre-infection memory, suggesting cross-reactive memory joined. CD8+ contracting clones occupied EMRA, while CD4+ ones occupied mainly CM and EM. CD4/CD8 balance held among clones contracting day 15 to 85, and later expanders leaned CD4+.

Concerning this clonotype: What it binds is unknown.

TCRdb re-analysed the 5' RACE reads in MiXCR, keeping a single row per CDR3 protein. Among about 360,000 distinct CDR3 sequences listed, 13% to 15% were seen once. This CDR3 is built from 14 residues. With V trimmed by 4 bases and J by 3 bases, 3 bases remained unmatched. This receptor was obtained from a young man who had mild COVID-19 (a few samples of this study predate the infection). Cell type and time point are not known. V is TRBV12-3 or TRBV12-4 and J is TRBJ1-3; 7 bases map to TRBD1. Sequenced sample: PBMCs or a T cell subset sorted from them (not recorded which). This chain's CDR3 is CASSSRGLGNTIYF. The CDR3 nucleotides are TGTGCCAGCAGTTCGAGGGGGCTTGGAAACACCATATATTTT.